This T cell receptor beta chain comes out of a study of blood T cell repertoires in COVID-19. The CDR3 sequence is 13 residues long. V was clipped by 6 bases and J by 2 bases, with 7 bases between them. Germline V gene data show CDR1 as MNHEY and CDR2 as SVGAGI. Generated by immunoSEQ multiplex PCR, the TCRdb table keeps only in-frame clones and is missing some. Altogether 55,000 to 80,000 clones are present, 65% to 90% being singletons, with the ten largest covering 15% to 20%. The chain is built from TRBV6-5 and TRBJ2-2; D is possibly TRBD2 (5 bases). Sequencing input: peripheral blood. The sequence was obtained from a man older than 75 with active COVID-19. The CDR3 region is CASRDFNTGELFF. The CDR3 DNA is TGTGCCAGCAGGGACTTCAACACCGGGGAGCTGTTTTTT.